Below are 32 T cell receptor beta chains sequenced from a single sample in a study of blood T cell repertoires in COVID-19. Method: immunoSEQ multiplex PCR; TCRdb's copy keeps in-frame clones and lacks some. This table has roughly 220,000 clones, 65% to 85% appearing once. The sequenced material came from peripheral blood. Receptors were obtained from a woman in her twenties or thirties who had recovered from COVID-19.

The chain carries TRBV19 and TRBJ2-3; 9 bases map to TRBD2. The V and J ends lost 1 base and 6 bases, in that order; junction bases with no gene match: 5. Per the germline V gene, CDR1 is LNHDA and CDR2 is SQIVND (reference sequence). This CDR3 contains 15 residues. The CDR3 DNA reads TGTGCCAGTAGTATAGTGGCAGCGGGAGGCGATACGCAGTATTTT. It is translated as CASSIVAAGGDTQYF.

The chain employs TRBV7-9 and TRBJ1-6, with D tentatively TRBD1 (6 bases). Trimming left V 5 bases short and J 5 bases short, with 16 bases between. CDR1 is SEHNR, CDR2 FQNEAQ, per germline (reference sequence). The CDR3 extends over 16 amino acids. In DNA, the CDR3 is TGTGCCAGCAGCCCCGGAAGTTGGACAGATAATTCACCCCTCCACTTT. Protein: CASSPGSWTDNSPLHF.

The genes are TRBV9 and TRBJ2-1; tentative D call: TRBD2 (6 bases). V was shortened by 4 bases and J by 4 bases, with 15 bases between the two germline ends. Germline CDR1 SGDLS, CDR2 YYNGEE. CDR3 length: 15 residues. The CDR3 DNA is TGTGCCAGCAGCTTTGCGGGTGGGGGGTACAATGAGCAGTTCTTC. This sequence encodes CASSFAGGGYNEQFF.

The chain links TRBV5-6 to TRBJ2-2, with 8 bases lining up with TRBD2. Germline CDR1 reads SGHDT; CDR2 reads YYEEEE. V was clipped by 1 base and J by 4 bases; unmatched bases: 3. CDR3 length equals 15 residues. The CDR3 region has the DNA TGTGCCAGCAGCTTGACGGGAGGGCCCACCGGGGAGCTGTTTTTT. This gives the protein CASSLTGGPTGELFF.

The chain links TRBV19 to TRBJ1-2; the D gene is possibly TRBD1 (5 bases). Trimming left V 2 bases short and J 3 bases short, with 19 bases between. This CDR3 has 17 amino acids. Germline CDR1 and CDR2: LNHDA and SQIVND (reference sequence). CDR3 loop: CASSISARGRADYGYTF. CDR3 nucleotide sequence: TGTGCCAGTAGTATATCGGCACGAGGCAGGGCGGACTATGGCTACACCTTC.

This chain connects TRBV10-1 to TRBJ2-7, with D tentatively TRBD2 (6 bases). The germline V gene encodes CDR1 WNHNN and CDR2 SYGVQD (reference sequence). The length of the CDR3 is 15 residues. Trimming stripped 4 bases from V and 6 bases from J, with 19 bases between. Written as DNA, the CDR3 is TGCGCCAGCAGTGCTACCGCGGGGTCCCTTGGCGAGCAGTACTTC. This translates into CASSATAGSLGEQYF.

The CDR3 region has the DNA TGTGCCAGTAGGCCACAGGGGGCTGCTAATGAAAAACTGTTTTTT. This sequence encodes CASRPQGAANEKLFF. This rearrangement joins TRBV19 to TRBJ1-4; 9 bases are a match to TRBD1. The germline gives CDR1 LNHDA, CDR2 SQIVND (reference sequence). The CDR3 totals 15 residues. After removal of 6 bases from V and 3 bases from J, the junction contained 5 bases not matched to a gene.

The rearrangement uses TRBV28 and TRBJ2-2; TRBD2 might be the D (6 bases). Trimming removed 4 bases from V and 3 bases from J, with 15 bases in between. The CDR3 is made up of 16 amino acids. Looked up from germline, CDR1 is MDHEN and CDR2 is SYDVKM. The CDR3 reads CASSSPGLSYTGELFF. CDR3 coding DNA: TGTGCCAGCAGTTCGCCGGGACTCTCCTACACCGGGGAGCTGTTTTTT.

Here the CDR3 DNA reads TGTGCCAGCAGTTCCCCGGGACTAGTAGTACTGCGGCAGTTCTTC. Protein: CASSSPGLVVLRQFF. The chain employs TRBV6-6 and TRBJ2-1; 8 positions match TRBD2. The V and J ends lost 4 bases and 12 bases, in that order; junction bases with no gene match: 14. Germline loops: CDR1 MNHNY, CDR2 SVGAGI (reference sequence). The CDR3 spans 15 residues.

This clone came up a few times. The chain is built from TRBV7-9 and TRBJ2-7; D is perhaps TRBD1 (6 bases). Germline CDR1 SEHNR, CDR2 FQNEAQ (reference sequence). The CDR3 extends over 15 amino acids. V shed 4 bases and J shed 2 bases, with 15 bases lying between them. The CDR3: CASSSKGDTTYEQYF. CDR3 bases: TGTGCCAGCAGCTCTAAAGGGGACACTACCTACGAGCAGTACTTC.

The chain combines TRBV19 with TRBJ1-6; tentatively, D is TRBD1 (5 bases). Trimming shortened V by 3 bases and J by 6 bases, and 15 bases separated the two germline ends. The CDR3 covers 16 residues. Germline CDR1 reads LNHDA; CDR2 reads SQIVND (reference sequence). The CDR3 nucleotides are TGTGCCAGTAGTATGTCCCTAGGGGCAGGTAATTCACCCCTCCACTTT. Translating it yields CASSMSLGAGNSPLHF.

The chain recombines TRBV6-6 with TRBJ2-7; D is perhaps TRBD2 (5 bases). The V end was cut by 7 bases, the J end by 3 bases, with 13 bases between. This CDR3 contains 13 residues. CDR1 is MNHNY, CDR2 SVGAGI, per germline (reference sequence). This chain's CDR3 is CASTLTAGYEQYF. DNA for the CDR3: TGTGCCAGCACCCTGACTGCGGGCTACGAGCAGTACTTC.

This clone was found a few times. The chain recombines TRBV6-4 with TRBJ2-3, with TRBD2 identical over 16 bases. After removal of 3 bases from V and 4 bases from J, the junction contained 1 base not matched to a gene. The CDR3 extends over 16 amino acids. The germline V gene encodes CDR1 MRHNA and CDR2 SNTAGT. The CDR3 loop reads CASSEGLAGGPDTQYF. CDR3 coding DNA: TGTGCCAGCAGTGAGGGACTAGCGGGAGGGCCAGATACGCAGTATTTT.

This rearrangement joins TRBV6-4 to TRBJ2-2; 8 nucleotides match TRBD2. Germline V CDR1 and CDR2: MRHNA, SNTAGT. The CDR3 runs 16 residues. With V trimmed by 2 bases and J by 1 base, 3 bases remained unmatched. CDR3 DNA: TGTGCCAGCAGTGACGTGGCGGGAGGGAACACCGGGGAGCTGTTTTTT. Translating gives CASSDVAGGNTGELFF.

This chain connects TRBV25-1 to TRBJ2-7; TRBD1 matches 7 bases. With 2 bases clipped from V and 0 bases from J, the junction kept 1 base outside the gene matches. This CDR3 region has 14 residues. Germline CDR1 MGHDK, CDR2 SYGVNS. CDR3 coding DNA: TGTGCCAGCAGTGAAGGGACAGCCTCCTACGAGCAGTACTTC. It translates to CASSEGTASYEQYF.

The chain recombines TRBV5-6 with TRBJ2-7; 9 nucleotides match TRBD2. The J segment lost 5 bases and the V segment lost 4 bases, leaving 10 bases of the junction unmatched. Looked up from germline, CDR1 is SGHDT and CDR2 is YYEEEE. The CDR3 contains 15 residues. CDR3 loop: CASSPVSAGGDEQYF. CDR3 nucleotides: TGTGCCAGCAGCCCCGTCTCGGCGGGGGGGGACGAGCAGTACTTC.

This chain uses TRBV18 with TRBJ1-1; D remains ambiguous. Trimming shortened V by 3 bases and J by 0 bases, and 11 bases separated the two germline ends. Germline CDR1 and CDR2: KGHSH and LQKENI. CDR3 length: 15 residues. CDR3 residues: CASSPLTPMNTEAFF. The CDR3 nucleotides are TGTGCCAGCTCACCTTTGACACCCATGAACACTGAAGCTTTCTTT.

The rearrangement links TRBV27 to TRBJ2-1; D might be TRBD2 (6 bases). Germline V CDR1 and CDR2: MNHEY, SMNVEV (reference sequence). The CDR3 contains 14 residues. Trimming took 3 bases from V and 8 from J, leaving 14 bases between them. The CDR3 region is CASSLPEGLHEQFF. CDR3 in DNA: TGTGCCAGCAGTTTGCCGGAGGGTCTCCATGAGCAGTTCTTC.

The chain employs TRBV7-9 and TRBJ1-2, with TRBD1 identical over 9 bases. This CDR3 is 15 amino acids long. Germline assignment: CDR1 SEHNR and CDR2 FQNEAQ (reference sequence). The junction had 5 bases not matched to a gene; V was cut back by 1 base and J by 5 bases. The DNA for the CDR3 is TGTGCCAGCAGCTTAGGGACAGGGGAAGGTTATGGCTACACCTTC. Amino acids: CASSLGTGEGYGYTF. The variable domain in full, with the rest retrieved from reference TRBV7-9 and TRBJ1-2, is DTGVSQNPRHKITKRGQNVTFRCDPISEHNRLYWYRQTLGQGPEFLTYFQNEAQLEKSRLLSDRFSAERPKGSFSTLEIQRTEQGDSAMYLCASSLGTGEGYGYTFGSGTRLTVV.

This chain uses TRBV9 with TRBJ2-5; 7 bases are a match to TRBD1. Germline assignment: CDR1 SGDLS and CDR2 YYNGEE. V trimming: 3 bases; J trimming: 2 bases; junction bases outside the gene matches: 7. The CDR3 loop spans 15 amino acids. The DNA for the CDR3 is TGTGCCAGCAGCGCAGGGACAGTTTTTCAAGAGACCCAGTACTTC. Protein product: CASSAGTVFQETQYF.

The rearrangement links TRBV7-3 to TRBJ2-2, with 9 bases aligning to TRBD2. Germline trimming cut 4 bases from V and 0 bases from J; bases unmatched to any gene: 6. Germline V gene sequence: CDR1 SGHTA, CDR2 FQGTGA. This CDR3 region has 17 residues. CDR3 sequence (DNA): TGTGCCAGCAGCTACCCACGACTAGCGGCGAACACCGGGGAGCTGTTTTTT. Its translation is CASSYPRLAANTGELFF.

The chain links TRBV5-5 to TRBJ2-5, with 8 bases fitting TRBD1. The germline gives CDR1 SGHKS, CDR2 YYEKEE (reference sequence). The junction had 12 bases not matched to a gene; V was cut back by 6 bases and J by 5 bases. This CDR3 comprises 15 residues. DNA of the CDR3: TGTGCCAGCACCAAATCGACAGGGGCAGGGGAGACCCAGTACTTC. Protein product: CASTKSTGAGETQYF.

In the case of this clone: This sample includes further DNA sequences coding for the same CDR3. J is TRBJ1-1 and V is TRBV9; D perhaps matches TRBD1 (6 bases). V lost 0 bases and J 0 bases, leaving 9 bases between the germline ends. Germline CDR1 SGDLS, CDR2 YYNGEE. The CDR3 is 15 residues long. Written as DNA, the CDR3 is TGTGCCAGCAGCGTAGGAGACAGGTTGAACACTGAAGCTTTCTTT. It yields the protein CASSVGDRLNTEAFF.

V usage is TRBV15 and J usage is TRBJ1-5; D possibly corresponds to TRBD1 (5 bases). The CDR3 consists of 14 residues. V was shortened by 0 bases and J by 8 bases, with 11 bases between the two germline ends. CDR1 and CDR2 (germline): LNHNV, YYDKDF (reference sequence). CDR3 DNA sequence: TGTGCCACCAGCAGAGATCGGGGGATGGAGCCCCAGCATTTT. Translated: CATSRDRGMEPQHF.

The rearrangement joins TRBV13 to TRBJ2-7; TRBD1 matches at 11 bases. The ends lost 6 bases at V and 7 bases at J; junction bases unmatched: 8. The CDR3 contains 14 residues. CDR1 and CDR2 (germline): PRHDT, FYEKMQ (reference sequence). The CDR3 loop reads CASSPGQGAFEQYF. CDR3 coding DNA: TGTGCCAGCAGTCCCGGACAGGGGGCATTTGAGCAGTACTTC.

This chain joins TRBV4-1 and TRBJ2-7, with D tentatively TRBD1 (5 bases). The CDR3 is 14 residues long. Trimming cost V 2 bases and J 3 bases, with 11 bases left between them. Germline loops: CDR1 MGHRA, CDR2 YSYEKL. CDR3 loop: CASSQSQVNYEQYF. DNA for the CDR3: TGCGCCAGCAGCCAATCACAGGTAAACTACGAGCAGTACTTC.

Of note for this clone: Its ends do not fully match the called genes, so a read error is possible. This sequence joins TRBV6-6 and TRBJ1-1, with a possible D match to TRBD1 (5 bases). The germline V gene has CDR1 MNHNY and CDR2 SVGAGI (reference sequence). The CDR3 is 14 amino acids. For the CDR3, the DNA is TGTGCCAGCAGTCACTCGACAGCGAACACTGAAGCTTTCTTT. It yields the protein CASSHSTANTEAFF.

The J gene is TRBJ2-1, the V gene TRBV6-6; 7 positions match TRBD1. The ends lost 6 bases at V and 9 bases at J; junction bases unmatched: 5. The germline V gene encodes CDR1 MNHNY and CDR2 SVGAGI (reference sequence). This CDR3 region has 12 residues. CDR3 amino acids: CASRVGTAEQFF. The CDR3 DNA reads TGTGCCAGCAGAGTCGGGACAGCTGAGCAGTTCTTC.

This sequence joins TRBV27 and TRBJ2-5, with TRBD1 matching over 9 bases. The germline V gene encodes CDR1 MNHEY and CDR2 SMNVEV (reference sequence). This CDR3 comprises 14 residues. Trimming removed 5 bases from V and 6 bases from J; junction bases left unmatched: 7. CDR3 bases: TGTGCCAGCAGTACGGGACAGGGCGGCAAGACCCAGTACTTC. This sequence encodes CASSTGQGGKTQYF.

V gene TRBV6-1 combines with J gene TRBJ2-7, with 7 bases lining up with TRBD1. CDR3 length equals 14 residues. After removal of 5 bases from V and 4 bases from J, the junction contained 8 bases not matched to a gene. The germline V gene has CDR1 MNHNS and CDR2 SASEGT. The CDR3 bases are TGTGCCAGCAGTTCTCCGGGACAGACTTACGAGCAGTACTTC. Translation: CASSSPGQTYEQYF.

The chain is built from TRBV5-1 and TRBJ1-2, with 8 positions matching TRBD1. In germline, CDR1 is SGHRS, CDR2 YFSETQ. The CDR3 consists of 16 residues. Trimming at V came to 0 bases and at J to 6 bases, leaving 10 bases not matched to a gene. DNA of the CDR3: TGCGCCAGCAGCTTGGAAGGACAGGGTCTGGAACATGGCTACACCTTC. Protein sequence: CASSLEGQGLEHGYTF. Variable domain in full (rest from reference TRBV5-1 and TRBJ1-2): KAGVTQTPRYLIKTRGQQVTLSCSPISGHRSVSWYQQTPGQGLQFLFEYFSETQRNKGNFPGRFSGRQFSNSRSEMNVSTLELGDSALYLCASSLEGQGLEHGYTFGSGTRLTVV.

This clone has a single count. The V and J genes are TRBV29-1 and TRBJ2-1; 9 nucleotides agree with TRBD1. V dropped 5 bases and J dropped 7; count of bases not matched to a gene: 6. CDR1 SQVTM and CDR2 ANQGSEA come from the germline V gene. The CDR3 has 13 residues. For the CDR3, the DNA is TGCAGCGTTCTGGGACAGGGTAGAAATGAGCAGTTCTTC. Amino acids: CSVLGQGRNEQFF.